These 20 T cell receptor beta chains were sequenced from one sample in a study of cytomegalovirus exposure and HLA in healthy donors. The PCR contained 60 Vbeta and 13 Jbeta primers. Clones were sequenced by immunoSEQ multiplex PCR, and TCRdb holds only the in-frame ones, with some missing. The sample records around 130,000 clones, about two thirds being singletons. Sequencing was carried out using PBMCs. These receptors came from a human donor in good health.

This clone was detected only a few times. This rearrangement joins TRBV19 to TRBJ2-5, with TRBD2 as a possible D gene (6 bases). The ends were cut back, 4 bases at V and 5 bases at J, with 11 bases in the middle. The CDR3 loop spans 13 amino acids. The germline CDR1 and CDR2 sequences are LNHDA and SQIVND (reference sequence). The CDR3 spells CASSTTRQETQYF. Written as DNA, the CDR3 is TGTGCCAGTAGTACGACTAGGCAGGAGACCCAGTACTTC.

The CDR3 DNA reads TGTGCCAGCAGTGAATATTGGTCTAGCGGGGAGCTGTTTTTT. This codes for CASSEYWSSGELFF. The chain recombines TRBV6-1 with TRBJ2-2; D ambiguous. CDR1 is MNHNS and CDR2 is SASEGT in the germline V gene. V gave up 2 bases and J gave up 7 bases, with 11 bases separating them. CDR3 length: 14 amino acids.

The chain couples TRBV6-6 to TRBJ2-7, with TRBD2 matching over 8 bases. CDR1 is MNHNY and CDR2 is SVGAGI in the germline V gene (reference sequence). J lost 8 bases, V lost 6 bases, and 12 bases had no gene match. The CDR3 loop spans 14 amino acids. CDR3 sequence reads: CASSPGTSNPKQYF. The DNA for the CDR3 is TGTGCCAGCAGCCCCGGGACTAGTAATCCAAAGCAGTACTTC.

A single count supports this clone. The chain employs TRBV6-5 and TRBJ2-7; possibly TRBD2 for D (5 bases). The ends were cut back, 0 bases at V and 0 bases at J, with 9 bases in the middle. The CDR3 contains 15 residues. Germline CDR1 MNHEY, CDR2 SVGAGI. The CDR3 reads CASSYSEGISYEQYF. CDR3 nucleotide sequence: TGTGCCAGCAGTTACTCAGAGGGTATCTCCTACGAGCAGTACTTC.

This chain joins TRBV6-6 and TRBJ1-6; weak D call: TRBD1 (6 bases). The CDR3 contains 12 residues. V gave up 8 bases and J gave up 9 bases, with 11 bases separating them. Germline loops: CDR1 MNHNY, CDR2 SVGAGI (reference sequence). Here the CDR3 DNA reads TGTGCCAGCGTGACAGGTTCTTCACCCCTCCACTTT. This encodes CASVTGSSPLHF.

J is TRBJ2-7 and V is TRBV14, with D possibly matching TRBD2 (6 bases). V was clipped by 1 base and J by 3 bases, with 13 bases between them. Germline CDR1 is SGHDN and CDR2 is FVKESK. CDR3 size: 15 residues. Written as DNA, the CDR3 is TGTGCCAGCAGCCAAGGGGTCACGGGACTCTACGAGCAGTACTTC. It is translated as CASSQGVTGLYEQYF. Based on the CDR3 plus reference TRBV14 and TRBJ2-7, the full variable domain is EAGVTQFPSHSVIEKGQTVTLRCDPISGHDNLYWYRRVMGKEIKFLLHFVKESKQDESGMPNNRFLAERTGGTYSTLKVQPAELEDSGVYFCASSQGVTGLYEQYFGPGTRLTVT.

The chain links TRBV7-2 to TRBJ1-1, with TRBD1 identical over 9 bases. The junction had 4 bases not matched to a gene; V was cut back by 4 bases and J by 4 bases. Per the germline V gene, CDR1 is SGHTA and CDR2 is FQGNSA. The CDR3 is 14 residues long. The CDR3 sequence is CASSSQTGGTEAFF. The CDR3 region has the DNA TGTGCCAGCAGCTCTCAGACAGGGGGCACTGAAGCTTTCTTT.

V usage is TRBV9 and J usage is TRBJ1-2; 10 bases agree with TRBD1. Germline loops: CDR1 SGDLS, CDR2 YYNGEE. V trimming: 2 bases; J trimming: 2 bases; junction bases outside the gene matches: 6. The CDR3 length is 16 residues. The CDR3 DNA is TGTGCCAGCAGCGTCGGGACAGGGGTTCGGAACTATGGCTACACCTTC. It encodes CASSVGTGVRNYGYTF.

This clone was seen a single time. This chain uses TRBV2 with TRBJ2-1, with 9 nucleotides matching TRBD1. The CDR3 totals 15 residues. Germline assignment: CDR1 SNHLY and CDR2 FYNNEI. The junction had 10 bases not matched to a gene; V was cut back by 6 bases and J by 7 bases. The CDR3, as DNA: TGTGCCAGCAGCTCCGGGACAGGGAGGGGTAATGAGCAGTTCTTC. It yields the protein CASSSGTGRGNEQFF. Drawing the rest from reference TRBV2 and TRBJ2-1, the complete variable domain is EPEVTQTPSHQVTQMGQEVILRCVPISNHLYFYWYRQILGQKVEFLVSFYNNEISEKSEIFDDQFSVERPDGSNFTLKIRSTKLEDSAMYFCASSSGTGRGNEQFFGPGTRLTVL.

The chain links TRBV9 to TRBJ2-7, with a tentative D call TRBD1 (5 bases). Trimming took 0 bases from V and 7 from J, leaving 17 bases between them. Germline V gene lookup returns CDR1 SGDLS and CDR2 YYNGEE. This CDR3 is built from 15 residues. The CDR3 DNA is TGTGCCAGCAGCGTAGGTTCCCAGGGCCCGTGGGAGCAGTACTTC. It encodes CASSVGSQGPWEQYF.

V is TRBV5-1 and J is TRBJ2-2, with 7 bases that match TRBD2. The CDR3 totals 15 residues. CDR1 and CDR2 (germline): SGHRS, YFSETQ. Trimming removed 5 bases from V and 0 bases from J; junction bases left unmatched: 4. The CDR3 DNA reads TGCGCCAGCAGTTCCGCGGGGGCGAACACCGGGGAGCTGTTTTTT. Protein product: CASSSAGANTGELFF.

The genes are TRBV7-8 and TRBJ2-1; 9 bases align to TRBD1. V lost 5 bases and J lost 2; bases outside the gene matches: 4. The CDR3 consists of 15 residues. Germline V gene lookup returns CDR1 SGHVS and CDR2 FQNEAQ. CDR3 residues: CASSGQGRTYNEQFF. The CDR3 bases are TGTGCCAGCAGCGGACAGGGGCGAACCTACAATGAGCAGTTCTTC.

The V gene is TRBV19, the J gene TRBJ1-5, with 7 bases matching TRBD1. With 6 bases clipped from V and 6 bases from J, the junction kept 11 bases outside the gene matches. The CDR3 is made up of 15 amino acids. Germline V gene sequence: CDR1 LNHDA, CDR2 SQIVND (reference sequence). CDR3 sequence: CASRRRGQAGQPQHF. CDR3 DNA sequence: TGTGCCAGTAGGCGGAGGGGGCAGGCGGGTCAGCCCCAGCATTTT.

This clone was observed a few times. The V call is TRBV5-6, the J call TRBJ2-1, with 9 bases aligning to TRBD2. The CDR3 covers 15 residues. The V segment lost 2 bases and the J segment 4 bases; nucleotides outside the gene matches: 4. Germline values: CDR1 SGHDT, CDR2 YYEEEE. DNA for the CDR3: TGTGCCAGCAGCTTCCTAGCGGGGAATTACAATGAGCAGTTCTTC. Amino acids: CASSFLAGNYNEQFF. The entire variable domain, with the rest obtained from reference TRBV5-6 and TRBJ2-1, is as follows: DAGVTQSPTHLIKTRGQQVTLRCSPKSGHDTVSWYQQALGQGPQFIFQYYEEEERQRGNFPDRFSGHQFPNYSSELNVNALLLGDSALYLCASSFLAGNYNEQFFGPGTRLTVL.

The V call is TRBV5-1, the J call TRBJ2-5; a possible D gene is TRBD2 (6 bases). The ends were cut back, 4 bases at V and 2 bases at J, with 18 bases in the middle. This CDR3 comprises 16 residues. The germline gives CDR1 SGHRS, CDR2 YFSETQ. The chain's CDR3 is CASSPSPGGPQETQYF. In DNA, the CDR3 is TGCGCCAGCAGCCCCTCCCCCGGGGGTCCACAAGAGACCCAGTACTTC. The full variable domain, with the rest looked up from reference TRBV5-1 and TRBJ2-5, is KAGVTQTPRYLIKTRGQQVTLSCSPISGHRSVSWYQQTPGQGLQFLFEYFSETQRNKGNFPGRFSGRQFSNSRSEMNVSTLELGDSALYLCASSPSPGGPQETQYFGPGTRLLVL.

The J gene is TRBJ1-1, the V gene TRBV6-1; TRBD1 matches 7 bases. This CDR3 contains 13 residues. Germline CDR1 is MNHNS and CDR2 is SASEGT. The junction had 2 bases not matched to a gene; V was cut back by 7 bases and J by 0 bases. CDR3 sequence (DNA): TGTGCCAGCAAAGGGGGCGTGAACACTGAAGCTTTCTTT. Its protein product is CASKGGVNTEAFF.

In this sample, this clone turned up a few times. The chain links TRBV19 to TRBJ2-1, with D possibly TRBD1 on 5 matching bases. Germline CDR1 is LNHDA and CDR2 is SQIVND (reference sequence). V gave up 2 bases and J gave up 1 base, with 12 bases separating them. The CDR3 sequence is 16 residues long. The CDR3 loop reads CASSIFRVSSYNEQFF. CDR3 bases: TGTGCCAGTAGTATATTCAGGGTGAGTTCCTACAATGAGCAGTTCTTC.

The chain links TRBV5-1 to TRBJ1-1, with no clear D. Germline CDR1 reads SGHRS; CDR2 reads YFSETQ. The CDR3 extends over 14 amino acids. V was trimmed by 3 bases and J by 0 bases, leaving 9 bases between them. This CDR3 is CASSSQSLNTEAFF. The CDR3 coding sequence is TGCGCCAGCAGCTCACAGTCGCTGAACACTGAAGCTTTCTTT.

The J gene is TRBJ2-1, the V gene TRBV6-4; 14 positions match TRBD2. The CDR3 has 17 amino acids. The V gene's germline CDR1 is MRHNA and CDR2 SNTAGT. V trimming: 2 bases; J trimming: 12 bases; junction bases outside the gene matches: 12. The CDR3 coding sequence is TGTGCCAGCAGTGACCGAGCGACTAGCGGGGGGGCCGGGTTGCAGTTCTTC. Residues: CASSDRATSGGAGLQFF.

The V call is TRBV5-4, the J call TRBJ1-1; 8 bases fit TRBD1. V trimming: 4 bases; J trimming: 0 bases; junction bases outside the gene matches: 5. This CDR3 region has 15 residues. Germline assignment: CDR1 SGHNT and CDR2 YYREEE (reference sequence). The CDR3 region has the DNA TGTGCCAGCAGCCCTCCGACAGGGGTGAACACTGAAGCTTTCTTT. This sequence encodes CASSPPTGVNTEAFF.